The sequence of this TCR beta chain was determined in a study of blood T cells in healthy people across ages. Findings and limits, study-wide: Estimates of diversity drawn from one million T cells were considered underestimates.

Remarks on this clonotype: Its antigen is unknown.

Germline V gene data show CDR1 as SGHVS and CDR2 as FNYEAQ. V lost 5 bases to trimming and J lost 2 bases; unmatched junction nucleotides: 5. The CDR3 spans 17 residues. Through a sample-barcoded 5' primer and a J-beta primer mix, a second PCR was run for 7 to 11 cycles. Using its own MiXCR run on the 5' RACE reads, TCRdb lists one record per CDR3 protein. Of 700,000 or so distinct CDR3 sequences in the sample, 22% were seen once. The sequencing sample was made of blood. The TCR was taken from a man between 65 and 85 years old in good health. The chain recombines TRBV7-6 with TRBJ2-3, with 15 bases matching TRBD2. This CDR3 reads CASSRTSGGAFTDTQYF. The CDR3 DNA follows: TGTGCCAGCAGCCGGACTAGCGGGGGGGCTTTCACAGATACGCAGTATTTT.